A selection of T cell receptor beta chains follows, all from one sample in a study of T cell repertoires in cytomegalovirus infection. These receptors' antigens are unknown. TCRdb re-derived calls from the reads in MiXCR, one entry per CDR3 protein. The sample consists of about 700,000 distinct CDR3 sequences, roughly 33% of them appearing once. The source material was cultured PBMCs, sampled from culture after CMV antigen stimulation. The receptors stem from a human donor in good health (CMV status not recorded). Some clones in this sample may be carry-over from other donors' samples. Both conserved end residues are trimmed from each CDR3. A clone size is listed for some rows: how often the clone was seen (once, few, many), or a class if it is expanded.

>TRBV7-2|many|TRBJ2-2
ASSLGITGELF
>TRBV6-5|few|TRBJ1-2
ASSDRRLHYGYT
>TRBV29-1|-|TRBJ2-3
SVEDYDTQY
>TRBV12-3/TRBV12-4|once|TRBJ2-1
ASSYSTSGMNEQF
>TRBV4-1|-|TRBJ1-5
ASSQAQGREPQH
>TRBV5-1|-|TRBJ1-5
ASSLSEQDGNQPQH
>TRBV6-8|-|TRBJ2-7
ASSYTATYEQY
>TRBV5-5|few|TRBJ1-3
ASSLNPGQANKYGNTIY
>TRBV7-9|few|TRBJ2-7
ASSLRGGTGVPYEQY
>TRBV7-2|-|TRBJ2-3
ASSRSRVRTDTQY
>TRBV27|-|TRBJ2-7
ATSLAGPYEQY
>TRBV11-3|-|TRBJ1-2
ASSPRGYGNYGYT
>TRBV20-1|-|TRBJ2-7
SAGTSGNSYEQY
>TRBV12-3/TRBV12-4|few|TRBJ1-2
ASSLDRSYT
>TRBV5-1|-|TRBJ2-2
ASRVATTAGELF
>TRBV5-4|once|TRBJ2-3
ASSPGLAVGTDTQY
>TRBV2|-|TRBJ1-6
ASSAEGQGNSPLH
>TRBV7-4|-|TRBJ2-7
ASSSLSGQGSYEQY
>TRBV19|few|TRBJ1-5
ASSMVDVYQPQH
>TRBV6-1|-|TRBJ2-3
ARAPGQGASDTQY
>TRBV7-2|few|TRBJ2-5
ASSLLAVGMGETQY
>TRBV11-2|few|TRBJ2-1
ASSSGQPPKEQF
>TRBV19|-|TRBJ2-1
ASSIRAGVGEQF
>TRBV7-2|few|TRBJ2-1
ASSLISVVGRNEQF
>TRBV2|-|TRBJ1-6
ASRRTGSSPLH
>TRBV7-2|many|TRBJ2-3
ASSFRGDTDTQY
>TRBV14|-|TRBJ1-3
ASSQVGVSGNTIY
>TRBV6-2/TRBV6-3|few|TRBJ2-7
ASSWNSDSEQY
>TRBV4-1|-|TRBJ1-2
ASSHLSPAARYGYT
>TRBV6-5|few|TRBJ1-2
ASSYSGPRNYGYT
>TRBV24-1|many|TRBJ2-1
ATSDASGSSYNEQF
>TRBV7-2|many|TRBJ1-1
ASSNQGGYTEAF
>TRBV6-2/TRBV6-3|many|TRBJ2-5
ASRKQQTQY
>TRBV9|-|TRBJ2-3
ASSVSSGSSTDTQY
>TRBV12-3/TRBV12-4|-|TRBJ2-3
ASSLFELSATDTQY
>TRBV7-2|-|TRBJ2-3
ASSLRRGADTQY
>TRBV7-6|-|TRBJ2-2
ASSLLQGTGELF
>TRBV19|few|TRBJ1-2
ASSTHGQILYGYT
>TRBV11-2|few|TRBJ1-3
ASSFFQGSGNTIY
>TRBV6-2/TRBV6-3|-|TRBJ1-1
ASSSSGTGWTEAF
>TRBV7-2|few|TRBJ1-6
ASSFNNSPLH
>TRBV11-2|-|TRBJ2-1
ASSLTWGNEQF
>TRBV6-1|few|TRBJ2-5
ASSAGTPDGKTQY
>TRBV4-1|few|TRBJ2-5
ASSRYRGSGETQY
>TRBV6-6|-|TRBJ2-5
ASNLPGLAGGSGETQY
>TRBV4-2|few|TRBJ2-3
ASSQASGTPTQY
>TRBV7-2|few|TRBJ1-3
ASSFGGNSGNTIY